Reported below is one T cell receptor (beta chain). It has no known antigen specificity. Qualities for individual bases were not recorded, and no much larger clone is one base off. The donors were healthy, HIV-negative adults who had no recently reported acute infections or vaccinations. Every donor was a Caucasian adult residing in Nashville, Tennessee, USA. CD4+ T cells were enriched by magnetic negative selection; naive cells were then positively selected on CD45RA, and the negative fraction formed the memory subset. Blood was obtained by leukapheresis, after which PBMCs were separated by Ficoll-Histopaque density gradient centrifugation and cryopreserved in liquid nitrogen vapor phase. Analytical flow cytometry was used to check the purity and quantity of each magnetically sorted T cell population. Genomic DNA was isolated from each sorted fraction and quantified by UV absorbance on a Nanodrop 2000c.

Using the deep immunoSEQ assay, multiplex PCR amplified TCR CDR3 regions from genomic DNA. Extracted genomic DNA from each cell subset was distributed evenly across all wells of several immunoSEQ 96-well plates, and each plate was treated as a replicate. For sorted subsets, approximately 200 ng of genomic DNA, equivalent to roughly 30,000 T cell genomes, went into each replicate PCR. The purified libraries were quantified using a Qubit 3.0 fluorometer, sized with a Bioanalyzer 2100, and then quantified again using the KAPA Library Quantification kit. Every immunoSEQ 96-well plate was sequenced on a separate single-read 150-cycle Illumina NextSeq 550 flow cell. Per the source publication's procedure: The immunoSEQ output contained only junctional sequences without quality scores, so filtering could not match that applied to full-length reads. To assign V/J genes and CDR3, sequences were annotated against IMGT germline references using PyIR, a Python wrapper for IgBLAST v1.9. Reads were removed for weak V/J assignments (E-value above 1e-6), missing CDR3, stop codons, out-of-frame junctions, or ambiguous translated residues. A V3J clonotype was defined by an identical inferred V gene, J gene, and CDR3 amino acid sequence. To compute the percentage overlap between repertoires, the number of shared unique clonotypes was divided by the size of the smaller repertoire. RTK rarefaction, the Chao1 estimator, and Recon v2.1 estimates of unobserved clonotypes were used to assess repertoire richness. Generation probabilities were computed with OLGA for all TCRbeta clonotypes obtained by the gDNA method from a handful of donors. TCRdb stores this immuneACCESS table with in-frame sequences only. Part of the clones is absent; in the studies checked, under half of the shortfall reflects unresolved V genes, and no reason is known for the rest. D and trimming were read from the DNA, whereas the V and J calls and clone size are those reported in that table. The sample yields 900,000 to 1,200,000 clones; approximately 80% were counted once. 0.6% to 0.7% of the sample is in the top ten clones.

This sample is drawn from a study of shared clonotypes between healthy human individuals (TCRdb year 2020). Study-level background: The cohort included three men and a couple of women between 18 and 49 years of age. For each donor, three plates each were used for CD4 naive and CD4 memory, two plates were used for CD8 naive, and one plate was used for CD8 memory. The study deeply sequenced blood TCR repertoires of several healthy adults to estimate repertoire size and the extent of clonotype sharing between individuals. Libraries were prepared and TCR repertoires were sequenced by different laboratories using diverse techniques, in order to increase sequencing depth and limit assay-specific biases. Per donor, leukapheresis produced somewhere between about 0.8 and 9 billion PBMCs.

Beyond this particular receptor, the publication reports: Clonotypes shared by all four sorted-subset donors showed higher generation probabilities than non-shared clonotypes. Pairwise subsampling led to the expectation that sequencing depth would affect the degree of clonotype sharing among donors. Estimated clonotype richness was generally larger for naive than for memory subsets. When several donors were compared, the shared fraction of clonotypes was 5% to 6.5% for naive CD4, 3.5% to 4% for naive CD8, more than 2% for memory CD4, and roughly 0.4% for memory CD8. Rarefaction of sorted-subset datasets indicated incomplete sequencing despite the large sequencing depth. Because the study included a small number of donors, the genetic and exposure-history diversity represented was limited. Sampling was restricted to blood, and TCR repertoires in tissues likely differ from the TCR repertoires found in blood.

The germline ends are 8 bases apart after V is trimmed by 4 bases and J by 4 bases. Reading the germline V gene gives CDR1 SGHTA and CDR2 FQGNSA. The CDR3, from cysteine to phenylalanine, totals 13 residues. Only CDR3 DNA remains: 39 bases, in frame from the first base. The sequence was obtained from a man aged 18 to 30 in good health. Some clones in this sample may be carry-over from other donors' samples. The sequence joins TRBV7-2 to TRBJ2-1; the D segment could be TRBD1, given 5 matching bases. The specimen was memory CD4+ T cells from PBMCs. In the paper's terms, the cell subset or site label means: CD45RA-negative fraction. Here the CDR3 is given as CASSSRQYNEQFF. The DNA is as follows: TGTGCCAGCAGCTCACGACAGTACAATGAGCAGTTCTTC.